This T cell receptor beta chain was identified during a study of cytomegalovirus exposure and HLA in healthy donors. Findings of the study overall: TCR beta chains numbering more than 150 were designated cytomegalovirus-associated.

The protocol was immunoSEQ multiplex PCR, while the TCRdb copy is restricted to in-frame clones and leaves out a portion. The sample records about 130,000 clones, about 88% being singletons. For this clone: Its antigen is as yet unknown.

The sample taken for sequencing was PBMCs. The TCR was taken from a man aged 25-45 years in good health and CMV-seronegative.

CDR3 residues: CASSSGQGIRTQYF. CDR3 bases: TGTGCCAGCAGCTCGGGACAGGGGATACGGACCCAGTACTTC. V is TRBV7-9 and J is TRBJ2-5, with 10 bases fitting TRBD1. V lost 4 bases, J lost 7 bases, and 6 bases stayed unmatched. Germline values: CDR1 SEHNR, CDR2 FQNEAQ (reference sequence). This CDR3 region has 14 residues.